One sample yielded the 25 T cell receptor beta chains listed below, sequenced in a study of T-cell reconstitution after alpha-beta-depleted transplantation in children. Unique molecular identifiers were built into the TCRbeta library. TCRdb reanalysed the PCR reads using MiXCR and keeps one entry per CDR3 protein. The table shows nearly 350,000 distinct CDR3 sequences, with 15% to 20% occurring only once. Sequenced material: PBMCs, mostly from graft donor cells, taken 360 days after TCRalphabeta/CD19-depleted stem cell transplant. These receptors were taken from a male patient between 2 and 10 years old who had a stem cell transplant for acute lymphoblastic leukemia, so the T cells may come from the graft donor.

The gene calls are TRBV12-3 or TRBV12-4 and TRBJ2-4; TRBD2 is a possible D gene (6 bases). The CDR3 loop spans 13 amino acids. Trimming shortened V by 3 bases and J by 4 bases, and 7 bases separated the two germline ends. This CDR3 reads CASSFAGKNIQYF. For the CDR3, the DNA is TGTGCCAGCAGTTTCGCGGGGAAAAACATTCAGTACTTC.

This clonotype was counted at least ten times. V and J are TRBV4-1 and TRBJ2-1; D ambiguous. In germline, CDR1 is MGHRA, CDR2 YSYEKL. CDR3 length: 17 residues. With 2 bases removed from V and 0 bases from J, the gap between germline ends came to 14 bases. The chain's CDR3 is CASSQTQFFGSYNEQFF. The CDR3 DNA is TGCGCCAGCAGCCAAACTCAGTTTTTCGGCTCCTACAATGAGCAGTTCTTC.

The CDR3 here is CASNPRGTETQYF. The CDR3 nucleotides read TGTGCCAGCAACCCACGGGGCACAGAGACCCAGTACTTC. V is TRBV28 and J is TRBJ2-5, with D perhaps given as TRBD1 or TRBD2 (5 bases each). Germline CDR1 reads MDHEN; CDR2 reads SYDVKM. V was trimmed by 7 bases and J by 4 bases, leaving 13 bases between them. This CDR3 is 13 amino acids long. Based on the CDR3 plus reference TRBV28 and TRBJ2-5, the full variable domain is DVKVTQSSRYLVKRTGEKVFLECVQDMDHENMFWYRQDPGLGLRLIYFSYDVKMKEKGDIPEGYSVSREKKERFSLILESASTNQTSMYLCASNPRGTETQYFGPGTRLLVL.

This clonotype was counted ten times or more. This rearrangement joins TRBV27 to TRBJ2-1; the D gene is possibly TRBD2 (6 bases). Per germline, CDR1 MNHEY and CDR2 SMNVEV (reference sequence). The V end lost 2 bases, the J end lost 0 bases, and 8 bases lay between the germline ends. This CDR3 region has 15 residues. The CDR3 DNA sequence: TGTGCCAGCAGTTTACAGCGGGCCTCCTACAATGAGCAGTTCTTC. It specifies CASSLQRASYNEQFF.

The chain carries TRBV30 and TRBJ2-1; D ambiguous. V was cut by 6 bases and J by 3 bases, with 9 bases left in between. CDR1 is GTSNPN, CDR2 SVGIG, per germline (reference sequence). The CDR3 consists of 12 residues. Written as DNA, the CDR3 is TGTGCCTGCCAGGCATTCTACAATGAGCAGTTCTTC. It yields the protein CACQAFYNEQFF.

The chain combines TRBV29-1 with TRBJ1-4, with 8 bases identical to TRBD1. The CDR3 has 13 amino acids. With 5 bases clipped from V and 6 bases from J, the junction kept 5 bases outside the gene matches. The germline V gene encodes CDR1 SQVTM and CDR2 ANQGSEA. In DNA form, the CDR3 reads TGCAGCGTTCGGGACAGGAAGGATGAAAAACTGTTTTTT. The encoded protein is CSVRDRKDEKLFF.

This clonotype showed up many times. CDR3 coding DNA: TGTGCCAGCAGTTACGAGGCAGGGGGCTTTGGGCAGCCCCAGCATTTT. Its translation: CASSYEAGGFGQPQHF. V is TRBV6-2 or TRBV6-3 and J is TRBJ1-5; 8 nucleotides align to TRBD1. Germline V gene data show CDR1 as MNHEY and CDR2 as SVGEGT. This CDR3 spans 16 amino acids. The V gene end was trimmed by 2 bases and the J gene end by 7 bases; junction bases not matched to a gene: 10.

This clonotype was found many times. The chain has TRBV6-1 and TRBJ2-1; 12 positions match TRBD2. Germline CDR1 reads MNHNS; CDR2 reads SASEGT. V was clipped by 9 bases and J by 0 bases; unmatched bases: 6. The CDR3 is 16 residues long. In DNA, the CDR3 is TGTGCCAGAAGGGCTAGCGGGAGGGCCTCCTACAATGAGCAGTTCTTC. Translating it yields CARRASGRASYNEQFF.

This clonotype was seen more than once but under ten times. The rearrangement joins TRBV28 to TRBJ2-1; D remains ambiguous. CDR1 MDHEN and CDR2 SYDVKM come from the germline V gene. The CDR3 is made up of 14 amino acids. With 3 bases removed from V and 2 bases from J, the gap between germline ends came to 8 bases. Here the CDR3 reads CASSFTTPYNEQFF. CDR3 nucleotide sequence: TGTGCCAGCAGTTTTACCACACCCTACAATGAGCAGTTCTTC.

This clonotype was found once. The chain uses TRBV29-1 and TRBJ2-1; TRBD2 matches at 13 bases. The junction had 11 bases not matched to a gene; V was cut back by 0 bases and J by 3 bases. The CDR3 runs to 19 residues. Germline V lookup: CDR1 SQVTM, CDR2 ANQGSEA. As DNA, the CDR3 is TGCAGCGTTGAAGAGGTTCCCCGGACTAGCGGGAGATACTACAATGAGCAGTTCTTC. Translating it yields CSVEEVPRTSGRYYNEQFF.

This clonotype was seen more than once but under ten times. The chain recombines TRBV10-3 with TRBJ1-6; 8 bases align to TRBD1. The CDR3 is 16 residues long. V lost 6 bases to trimming and J lost 7 bases; unmatched junction nucleotides: 11. Germline V lookup: CDR1 ENHRY, CDR2 SYGVKD. The CDR3 here is CAIRFRGRAPNSPLHF. CDR3 nucleotides: TGTGCCATCAGATTCAGGGGGCGCGCCCCAAATTCACCCCTCCACTTT.

The chain combines TRBV12-3 or TRBV12-4 with TRBJ1-5; 10 bases map to TRBD1. Trimming removed 4 bases from V and 7 bases from J; junction bases left unmatched: 10. CDR3 size: 16 residues. CDR3 sequence reads: CASSSPGTGAGQPQHF. DNA for the CDR3: TGTGCCAGCAGTTCTCCCGGGACAGGGGCTGGACAGCCCCAGCATTTT.

To note about this clonotype: One end of the junction fails to match germline, which may point to a read error. This sequence joins TRBV7-7 and TRBJ2-1; D is undetermined. The CDR3 is 15 amino acids. CDR1 SSHAT and CDR2 FNYEAQ come from the germline V gene (reference sequence). The CDR3 nucleotides read TGTGCTAGCAGCCCCGACCCTATTTACTACAATGAGCAGTTCTTC. Amino acid sequence: CASSPDPIYYNEQFF. The full variable domain, with the rest looked up from reference TRBV7-7 and TRBJ2-1, is GAGVSQSPRYKVTKRGQDVTLRCDPISSHATLYWYQQALGQGPEFLTYFNYEAQPDKSGLPSDRFSAERPEGSISTLTIQRTEQRDSAMYRCASSPDPIYYNEQFFGPGTRLTVL.

The V and J genes are TRBV5-1 and TRBJ2-2; TRBD2 is a possible D gene (6 bases). The ends were cut back, 6 bases at V and 3 bases at J, with 9 bases in the middle. The CDR3 totals 13 residues. Germline V gene data show CDR1 as SGHRS and CDR2 as YFSETQ. CDR3: CASKGGDTGELFF. The CDR3 bases are TGCGCCAGCAAAGGAGGGGACACCGGGGAGCTGTTTTTT.

This clonotype was detected many times. This chain links TRBV5-1 with TRBJ2-7; D is possibly TRBD2 (5 bases). The CDR3 spans 14 residues. The germline CDR1 and CDR2 sequences are SGHRS and YFSETQ. The V end lost 4 bases, the J end lost 2 bases, and 13 bases lay between the germline ends. The CDR3 DNA reads as TGCGCCAGCAGCCTGGGGAGTTTGACCTACGAGCAGTACTTC. Translating it yields CASSLGSLTYEQYF.

This clonotype was recorded a few times. This chain links TRBV10-3 with TRBJ2-1; 10 nucleotides match TRBD2. The CDR3 is made up of 13 amino acids. CDR1 and CDR2 (germline): ENHRY, SYGVKD. Trimming removed 10 bases from V and 6 bases from J; junction bases left unmatched: 6. The DNA of the CDR3 is TGTGCCACTACGGGACTAGCGACCAATGAGCAGTTCTTC. Amino acids: CATTGLATNEQFF.

The chain joins TRBV15 to TRBJ2-6; D remains ambiguous. CDR1 is LNHNV and CDR2 is YYDKDF in the germline V gene (reference sequence). Trimming removed 5 bases from V and 0 bases from J, with 20 bases in between. This CDR3 spans 19 amino acids. CDR3 bases: TGTGCCACCAGCGAGGAAGGAGTGTGGTCCAGCTCTGGGGCCAACGTCCTGACTTTC. This sequence encodes CATSEEGVWSSSGANVLTF.

This clonotype was counted between two and nine times. This sequence joins TRBV19 and TRBJ2-1; D gene uncertain. This CDR3 has 14 residues. The V and J ends lost 4 bases and 6 bases respectively, with 13 bases between them. Per germline, CDR1 LNHDA and CDR2 SQIVND (reference sequence). The CDR3 sequence is CASSSHPLGNEQFF. CDR3 DNA: TGTGCCAGTAGTAGCCATCCCCTGGGCAATGAGCAGTTCTTC. The whole variable domain, filled in from reference TRBV19 and TRBJ2-1, reads DGGITQSPKYLFRKEGQNVTLSCEQNLNHDAMYWYRQDPGQGLRLIYYSQIVNDFQKGDIAEGYSVSREKKESFPLTVTSAQKNPTAFYLCASSSHPLGNEQFFGPGTRLTVL.

The chain uses TRBV4-3 and TRBJ2-7, with 9 bases aligning to TRBD1. Germline V CDR1 and CDR2: LGHNA, YSLEER. V was pared by 0 bases and J by 6 bases, with 9 bases of the junction left unmatched. CDR3 length equals 16 residues. The CDR3 reads CASSQDPTGGEGEQYF. In nucleotides, the CDR3 is TGCGCCAGCAGCCAAGACCCAACAGGGGGCGAAGGCGAGCAGTACTTC.

This clonotype was recorded many times. The V call is TRBV20-1, the J call TRBJ2-1; TRBD2 matches 7 bases. From germline, CDR1 is DFQATT and CDR2 SNEGSKA (reference sequence). There are 14 residues in the CDR3. Trimming removed 2 bases from V and 7 bases from J; junction bases left unmatched: 8. DNA of the CDR3: TGCAGTGCTAGAAAGAGCGGGGCACTTAATGAGCAGTTCTTC. It specifies CSARKSGALNEQFF.

This clonotype was seen only a few times. CDR3 coding DNA: TGTGCCAGCAGTTTTGGCGGCAGGGAAAATGAAAAACTGTTTTTT. This codes for CASSFGGRENEKLFF. The rearrangement joins TRBV12-3 or TRBV12-4 to TRBJ1-4, with a weak D call TRBD1 (5 bases). Trimming removed 3 bases at V and 5 bases at J, with 13 bases between. The CDR3 is 15 amino acids.

V is TRBV11-2 and J is TRBJ2-1, with 10 bases aligning to TRBD2. Trimming took 1 base from V and 7 from J; bases not matched to a gene: 7. This CDR3 contains 16 residues. Germline V gives CDR1 SGHAT, CDR2 FQNNGV. The DNA of the CDR3 is TGTGCCAGCAGCTTAGCTCGCCTAGCGGGAGTTAATGAGCAGTTCTTC. Its protein product is CASSLARLAGVNEQFF. Full variable domain (remainder filled in from reference TRBV11-2 and TRBJ2-1): EAGVAQSPRYKIIEKRQSVAFWCNPISGHATLYWYQQILGQGPKLLIQFQNNGVVDDSQLPKDRFSAERLKGVDSTLKIQPAKLEDSAVYLCASSLARLAGVNEQFFGPGTRLTVL.

This clonotype was observed a handful of times. The rearrangement uses TRBV10-3 and TRBJ2-7; 9 nucleotides align to TRBD1. Germline CDR1 ENHRY, CDR2 SYGVKD. Unmatched junction bases numbered 11, after V lost 6 bases and J lost 2 bases. This CDR3 spans 16 amino acids. As DNA, the CDR3 is TGTGCCATCAGGCCGGAGACAGGGGGAGTTACCTACGAGCAGTACTTC. Its translation: CAIRPETGGVTYEQYF.

The chain carries TRBV5-1 and TRBJ2-1; no firm D call. The CDR3 sequence is 16 residues long. V lost 4 bases and J 0 bases, leaving 14 bases between the germline ends. Germline V gives CDR1 SGHRS, CDR2 YFSETQ. CDR3 residues: CASSLSSLSSYNEQFF. The CDR3 DNA reads TGCGCCAGCAGCCTCTCGTCTCTAAGCTCCTACAATGAGCAGTTCTTC. The variable domain in full, completed from reference TRBV5-1 and TRBJ2-1, reads KAGVTQTPRYLIKTRGQQVTLSCSPISGHRSVSWYQQTPGQGLQFLFEYFSETQRNKGNFPGRFSGRQFSNSRSEMNVSTLELGDSALYLCASSLSSLSSYNEQFFGPGTRLTVL.

This clonotype was recorded a few times. The chain links TRBV5-1 to TRBJ1-2, with TRBD1 as a possible D gene (6 bases). Germline loops: CDR1 SGHRS, CDR2 YFSETQ. The CDR3 is made up of 15 amino acids. Trimming stripped 2 bases from V and 6 bases from J, with 17 bases between. The CDR3 spells CASSLFGQRGNGYTF. The DNA of the CDR3 is TGCGCCAGCAGCTTATTCGGACAGAGGGGAAATGGCTACACCTTC.